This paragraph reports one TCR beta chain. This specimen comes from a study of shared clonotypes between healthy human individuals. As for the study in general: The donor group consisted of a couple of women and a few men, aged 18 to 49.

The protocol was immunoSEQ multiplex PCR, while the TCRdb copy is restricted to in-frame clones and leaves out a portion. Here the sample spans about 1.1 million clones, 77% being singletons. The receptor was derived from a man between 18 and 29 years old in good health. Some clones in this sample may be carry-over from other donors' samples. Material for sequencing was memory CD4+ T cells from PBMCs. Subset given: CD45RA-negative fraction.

The CDR3 sequence is CASSSGQGTYEQYF. The CDR3 DNA follows: TGTGCCAGTAGTAGCGGACAGGGTACCTACGAGCAGTACTTC. The chain carries TRBV19 and TRBJ2-7; 8 bases match TRBD1. After removal of 4 bases from V and 2 bases from J, the junction contained 4 bases not matched to a gene. CDR3 length equals 14 residues. Germline loops: CDR1 LNHDA, CDR2 SQIVND (reference sequence). Drawing the rest from reference TRBV19 and TRBJ2-7, the complete variable domain is DGGITQSPKYLFRKEGQNVTLSCEQNLNHDAMYWYRQDPGQGLRLIYYSQIVNDFQKGDIAEGYSVSREKKESFPLTVTSAQKNPTAFYLCASSSGQGTYEQYFGPGTRLTVT.